These 17 T cell receptor beta chains were all obtained from the same sample, sequenced in a study of cytomegalovirus exposure and HLA in healthy donors. The PCR made use of 60 Vbeta and 13 Jbeta primers. Generated by immunoSEQ multiplex PCR, the TCRdb table keeps only in-frame clones and is missing some. The sample holds about 210,000 clones; around 82% are singletons and the top ten take more than 1.5%. The source material was PBMCs. The receptors stem from a man aged 35 to 55 in good health and CMV-seropositive.

The chain joins TRBV6-1 to TRBJ1-1, with unresolved D. V was shortened by 2 bases and J by 4 bases, with 8 bases between the two germline ends. This CDR3 has 13 amino acids. Germline V CDR1 and CDR2: MNHNS, SASEGT. The CDR3 here is CASSESRGTEAFF. The CDR3 bases are TGTGCCAGCAGTGAAAGCCGGGGCACTGAAGCTTTCTTT.

CDR3 sequence: CASGNSGTYEQYF. The CDR3 DNA reads as TGTGCCAGCGGGAATAGCGGGACCTACGAGCAGTACTTC. V is TRBV28 and J is TRBJ2-7, with TRBD2 matching over 8 bases. The V and J ends lost 8 bases and 2 bases, in that order; junction bases with no gene match: 5. The length of the CDR3 is 13 residues. Germline loops: CDR1 MDHEN, CDR2 SYDVKM.

The chain links TRBV28 to TRBJ1-4; 8 bases agree with TRBD1. V gave up 0 bases and J gave up 7 bases; unmatched junction bases: 4. The germline V gene has CDR1 MDHEN and CDR2 SYDVKM. The CDR3 sequence is 15 residues long. The CDR3 DNA reads as TGTGCCAGCAGTTTATGGCAGGGGGCGAGTGAAAAACTGTTTTTT. Residues: CASSLWQGASEKLFF.

CDR3 region: CASSFTGDQPQHF. CDR3 in DNA: TGTGCCAGCAGTTTTACAGGGGATCAGCCCCAGCATTTT. V usage is TRBV6-5 and J usage is TRBJ1-5; 7 bases align to TRBD1. V dropped 4 bases and J dropped 5; count of bases not matched to a gene: 2. This CDR3 region has 13 residues. The V gene's germline CDR1 is MNHEY and CDR2 SVGAGI.

The chain links TRBV29-1 to TRBJ2-2; 7 positions match TRBD2. Germline CDR1 SQVTM, CDR2 ANQGSEA. Trimming took 4 bases from V and 1 from J; bases not matched to a gene: 9. The CDR3 sequence is 16 residues long. The CDR3 bases are TGCAGCGTTGCTAGCTTGGCTAGCGGGAACACCGGGGAGCTGTTTTTT. This encodes CSVASLASGNTGELFF.

The gene calls are TRBV28 and TRBJ1-2; possibly TRBD1 for D (5 bases). The V gene lost 6 bases and the J gene lost 7 bases, with 12 bases spanning the gap. Germline values: CDR1 MDHEN, CDR2 SYDVKM. The length of the CDR3 is 12 residues. The CDR3 DNA follows: TGTGCCAGCAGATCAGGGTCCCGTGGCTACACCTTC. Translated: CASRSGSRGYTF.

This chain links TRBV11-2 with TRBJ2-2; TRBD1 is a possible D gene (6 bases). Germline CDR1 reads SGHAT; CDR2 reads FQNNGV. CDR3 length: 15 residues. The V end was cut by 3 bases, the J end by 2 bases, with 10 bases between. CDR3 protein: CASSFTQGNTGELFF. DNA of the CDR3: TGTGCCAGCAGCTTCACACAGGGAAACACCGGGGAGCTGTTTTTT.

The rearrangement links TRBV19 to TRBJ2-1; 7 bases line up with TRBD2. J was trimmed by 1 base and V by 3 bases; bases with no gene match: 3. Germline CDR1 and CDR2: LNHDA and SQIVND (reference sequence). This CDR3 contains 15 residues. The CDR3 spells CASSIAGESYNEQFF. CDR3 bases: TGTGCCAGTAGTATTGCGGGAGAGTCCTACAATGAGCAGTTCTTC. The variable domain in full, with the rest retrieved from reference TRBV19 and TRBJ2-1, is DGGITQSPKYLFRKEGQNVTLSCEQNLNHDAMYWYRQDPGQGLRLIYYSQIVNDFQKGDIAEGYSVSREKKESFPLTVTSAQKNPTAFYLCASSIAGESYNEQFFGPGTRLTVL.

The chain carries TRBV15 and TRBJ2-1, with D maybe TRBD1 (6 bases). Trimming stripped 0 bases from V and 2 bases from J, with 8 bases between. Per germline, CDR1 LNHNV and CDR2 YYDKDF (reference sequence). The CDR3 is 15 amino acids. CDR3 loop: CATSRDRGAYNEQFF. CDR3 DNA sequence: TGTGCCACCAGCAGAGACAGGGGTGCCTACAATGAGCAGTTCTTC.

The V gene is TRBV2, the J gene TRBJ1-5; a weak D match, TRBD1 (6 bases). The germline V gene has CDR1 SNHLY and CDR2 FYNNEI. Trimming shortened V by 6 bases and J by 0 bases, and 12 bases separated the two germline ends. The CDR3 loop spans 15 amino acids. CDR3: CASSQGSYSNQPQHF. In nucleotides, the CDR3 is TGTGCCAGCAGCCAGGGGAGCTATAGCAATCAGCCCCAGCATTTT.

The chain recombines TRBV18 with TRBJ2-7; 10 positions match TRBD1. After removal of 2 bases from V and 5 bases from J, the junction contained 6 bases not matched to a gene. This CDR3 comprises 15 residues. Germline CDR1 and CDR2: KGHSH and LQKENI. CDR3 DNA: TGTGCCAGCTCACCATTCCGGGACAGGGGTCACGAGCAGTACTTC. This codes for CASSPFRDRGHEQYF.

The chain couples TRBV29-1 to TRBJ2-2, with D maybe TRBD2 (6 bases). The CDR3 spans 12 residues. Per germline, CDR1 SQVTM and CDR2 ANQGSEA. Trimming removed 4 bases from V and 4 bases from J, with 7 bases in between. The CDR3 DNA reads TGCAGCGTTGTAGCGGCCACCGGGGAGCTGTTTTTT. Translating it yields CSVVAATGELFF.

CDR3 nucleotide sequence: TGTGCCAGCAGAAGGGGGGGAAAAGAGACCCAGTACTTC. Its protein product is CASRRGGKETQYF. The chain carries TRBV6-1 and TRBJ2-5, with D perhaps TRBD2 (7 bases). The length of the CDR3 is 13 residues. Germline assignment: CDR1 MNHNS and CDR2 SASEGT. Trimming left V 6 bases short and J 3 bases short, with 11 bases between.

The chain combines TRBV7-2 with TRBJ1-6, with D perhaps TRBD1 (6 bases). This CDR3 is built from 15 residues. Trimming stripped 5 bases from V and 5 bases from J, with 13 bases between. Germline lookup yields CDR1 SGHTA and CDR2 FQGNSA. This CDR3 reads CASSPGTNHNSPLHF. In DNA, the CDR3 is TGTGCCAGCAGCCCCGGGACAAATCATAATTCACCCCTCCACTTT.

A single count supports this clone. This sequence joins TRBV29-1 and TRBJ2-7, with 14 bases identical to TRBD2. The CDR3 spans 17 residues. Trimming removed 5 bases from V and 4 bases from J; junction bases left unmatched: 13. Per germline, CDR1 SQVTM and CDR2 ANQGSEA. In nucleotides, the CDR3 is TGCAGCGTTCCGAGCGGACTAGCGGGAGGCCCCAGGTACGAGCAGTACTTC. As protein: CSVPSGLAGGPRYEQYF.

This chain links TRBV4-3 with TRBJ2-1; weak D call: TRBD1 (6 bases). The CDR3 loop spans 20 amino acids. The germline gives CDR1 LGHNA, CDR2 YSLEER. V was pared by 0 bases and J by 10 bases, with 31 bases between. The CDR3 bases are TGCGCCAGCAGCCAAGATGCGGGCAGGGGATTTGGACTCCCTCCGTACGAGCAGTTCTTC. It yields the protein CASSQDAGRGFGLPPYEQFF.

This clone was picked up one time. The chain has TRBV5-6 and TRBJ2-7; TRBD1 matches 7 bases. CDR3 length: 16 amino acids. Germline V gene data show CDR1 as SGHDT and CDR2 as YYEEEE. V lost 0 bases and J lost 4; bases outside the gene matches: 10. CDR3 nucleotide sequence: TGTGCCAGCAGCTTGGGCGTAGGGGGCTATCTGTACGAGCAGTACTTC. The encoded protein is CASSLGVGGYLYEQYF.